This T cell receptor (beta chain) comes out of a study of shared clonotypes between healthy human individuals. Across the study: CD4 naive cells filled three plates per donor, CD4 memory three, CD8 naive two and CD8 memory one.

Study findings and constraints: Lower generation probabilities were found for non-shared clonotypes than for those shared by all four donors.

Remarks on this clone: What it binds is not known.

On sorted subsets, replicate PCRs used 150 to 250 ng DNA, or 27,000 or so T cell genomes. Assay: immunoSEQ multiplex PCR; the TCRdb copy retains only in-frame clones and omits some. The sample includes some 500,000 clones, around 96% of them seen just once. Trimming at V came to 4 bases and at J to 11 bases, leaving 5 bases not matched to a gene. The CDR3 runs 13 residues. Germline CDR1 reads SGHRS; CDR2 reads YFSETQ. The V and J genes are TRBV5-1 and TRBJ1-6; 8 positions match TRBD1. This clonotype was sampled from a woman under 40 in good health. Sequencing was carried out using naive CD4+ T cells sorted from blood. Subset defined: CD45RA+ positively selected. CDR3 sequence: CASSMDRVAPLHF. The CDR3 bases are TGCGCCAGCAGCATGGACAGGGTTGCACCCCTCCACTTT.